The text below deals with one T cell receptor (beta chain). The antigen remains unidentified. The data derive from a study of T cell repertoires in cytomegalovirus infection. About the study: Indicated by public TCR beta signatures were CMV infection and matching HLA type.

Study-level results: The cumulative frequency of public TCR beta families identified carriers of CMV plus the relevant HLA. There were HLA-C-restricted CMV-specific TCR beta clonotypes dominating the ex vivo response.

TCRdb redid the calling of the reads with MiXCR, one entry per CDR3 protein. The sample comprises some 300,000 distinct CDR3 sequences, 9.6% of which are singletons, and about 2.3% rests with the top ten. The sequenced material came from PBMCs. This receptor was taken from a human donor in good health (CMV status not recorded). Some clones in this sample may be carry-over from other donors' samples.

The CDR3 here is CSARGSDRVKGYTF. CDR3 nucleotides: TGCAGTGCTAGGGGGTCGGACAGGGTTAAGGGCTACACCTTC. The V call is TRBV20-1, the J call TRBJ1-2; 8 bases are shared with TRBD1. J was trimmed by 8 bases and V by 3 bases; bases with no gene match: 11. CDR1 and CDR2 from the germline V gene are DFQATT and SNEGSKA (reference sequence). CDR3 length: 14 residues.